The rows below give T cell receptor beta chains drawn from one sample of a study of cytomegalovirus exposure and HLA in healthy donors. TCRdb's copy holds only in-frame clones and misses some; the assay was immunoSEQ multiplex PCR. The sample includes 110,000 to 150,000 clones, roughly 75% seen only once; the top ten take 2.5% to 3%. Source material: PBMCs. The receptor set was obtained from a female donor in good health and CMV-seronegative. The CDR3 runs from the conserved cysteine through the conserved F or W. D genes are given only for firm matches. Some rows mark clone size as missing; the rest say once, few, many or name a class of expanded clone.

J gene: TRBJ2-5; V gene: TRBV19; clone size: .; D gene: TRBD2; CDR3 DNA: TGTGCCAGTAGTTTGGGACTAGCGGGGGAGACCCAGTACTTC; CDR3 protein: CASSLGLAGETQYF
J gene: TRBJ2-3; V gene: TRBV5-1; clone size: .; D gene: .; CDR3 DNA: TGCGCCAGCAGCGACAGGTTTCTTGGCACAGATACGCAGTATTTT; CDR3 protein: CASSDRFLGTDTQYF
J gene: TRBJ2-5; V gene: TRBV5-4; clone size: .; D gene: .; CDR3 DNA: TGTGCCAGCAGCGGTACCGGGATCCAAGAGACCCAGTACTTC; CDR3 protein: CASSGTGIQETQYF
J gene: TRBJ1-3; V gene: TRBV9; clone size: .; D gene: .; CDR3 DNA: TGTGCCAGCAGCGCACAGGGCTCTGGAAACACCATATATTTT; CDR3 protein: CASSAQGSGNTIYF
J gene: TRBJ1-2; V gene: TRBV10-3; clone size: .; D gene: .; CDR3 DNA: TGTGCCATATTTGACAGCATCTATGGCTACACCTTC; CDR3 protein: CAIFDSIYGYTF
J gene: TRBJ2-4; V gene: TRBV28; clone size: .; D gene: TRBD1; CDR3 DNA: TGTGCCAGCAGACCCGGGACAGGGCAAGCCAAAAACATTCAGTACTTC; CDR3 protein: CASRPGTGQAKNIQYF
J gene: TRBJ2-7; V gene: TRBV19; clone size: few; D gene: .; CDR3 DNA: TGTGCCAGTAGTACCCAGACAGGCTCCTACGAGCAGTACTTC; CDR3 protein: CASSTQTGSYEQYF
J gene: TRBJ2-7; V gene: TRBV30; clone size: .; D gene: TRBD1; CDR3 DNA: TGTGCCTTAGAACGAGGGGACAGGTTCCCTTCCTACGAGCAGTACTTC; CDR3 protein: CALERGDRFPSYEQYF
J gene: TRBJ2-1; V gene: TRBV27; clone size: .; D gene: .; CDR3 DNA: TGTGCCAGCAGTACACGATACCTGAATAAGCAGTTCTTC; CDR3 protein: CASSTRYLNKQFF
J gene: TRBJ1-5; V gene: TRBV6-1; clone size: .; D gene: .; CDR3 DNA: TGTGCCAGCAACCTTCATGTCCTACCCCAGCCCCAGCATTTT; CDR3 protein: CASNLHVLPQPQHF
J gene: TRBJ1-5; V gene: TRBV27; clone size: once; D gene: TRBD1; CDR3 DNA: TGTGCCAGCCGTTACGGGCAGGGGGTGAATCAGCCCCAGCATTTT; CDR3 protein: CASRYGQGVNQPQHF
J gene: TRBJ2-1; V gene: TRBV4-3; clone size: .; D gene: .; CDR3 DNA: TGCGCCAGCAGCCAAGAAGGGGGAGTCGACAATGAGCAGTTCTTC; CDR3 protein: CASSQEGGVDNEQFF
J gene: TRBJ2-7; V gene: TRBV7-2; clone size: .; D gene: TRBD1; CDR3 DNA: TGTGCCAGCAGCTCCCGGGACAGGAATTACGAGCAGTACTTC; CDR3 protein: CASSSRDRNYEQYF
J gene: TRBJ2-7; V gene: TRBV7-9; clone size: .; D gene: TRBD2; CDR3 DNA: TGTGCCAGCAGCTTAGACGGCCGGGGGGTCGACGAGCAGTACTTC; CDR3 protein: CASSLDGRGVDEQYF
J gene: TRBJ2-3; V gene: TRBV4-2; clone size: .; D gene: .; CDR3 DNA: TGTGCCAGCAGCCAAGATCAAGGAGTGGGTTCTAGCACAGATACGCAGTATTTT; CDR3 protein: CASSQDQGVGSSTDTQYF
J gene: TRBJ1-2; V gene: TRBV28; clone size: .; D gene: .; CDR3 DNA: TGTGCCAGCAGTTTGGTCGGGTCGGAAATTAACTATGGCTACACCTTC; CDR3 protein: CASSLVGSEINYGYTF